This T cell receptor (beta chain) was profiled in a study of blood T cell repertoires in COVID-19. For the study at large: PBMCs, B-cell-depleted T cells, or T cells were the source of the cDNA or gDNA that made up the material.

The CDR3 length is 16 residues. After removal of 5 bases from V and 0 bases from J, the junction contained 6 bases not matched to a gene. CDR1 is MNHNY and CDR2 is SVGAGI in the germline V gene (reference sequence). As handled by the study authors: Estimation of nucleated cell counts was performed using reference gene primer amplification. Generated by immunoSEQ multiplex PCR, the TCRdb table keeps only in-frame clones and is missing some. That table furnishes V, J and clone size, whereas the DNA furnished D and trimming. Of roughly 160,000 clones listed, under 90% are singletons. The source material was peripheral blood. The origin of this receptor is a woman of 80 years or more with acute or convalescent COVID-19. This rearrangement joins TRBV6-6 to TRBJ1-4; 7 bases map to TRBD1. The CDR3 loop is CASSPLRGATNEKLFF. In nucleotides, the CDR3 is TGTGCCAGCAGTCCACTCAGGGGGGCAACTAATGAAAAACTGTTTTTT.